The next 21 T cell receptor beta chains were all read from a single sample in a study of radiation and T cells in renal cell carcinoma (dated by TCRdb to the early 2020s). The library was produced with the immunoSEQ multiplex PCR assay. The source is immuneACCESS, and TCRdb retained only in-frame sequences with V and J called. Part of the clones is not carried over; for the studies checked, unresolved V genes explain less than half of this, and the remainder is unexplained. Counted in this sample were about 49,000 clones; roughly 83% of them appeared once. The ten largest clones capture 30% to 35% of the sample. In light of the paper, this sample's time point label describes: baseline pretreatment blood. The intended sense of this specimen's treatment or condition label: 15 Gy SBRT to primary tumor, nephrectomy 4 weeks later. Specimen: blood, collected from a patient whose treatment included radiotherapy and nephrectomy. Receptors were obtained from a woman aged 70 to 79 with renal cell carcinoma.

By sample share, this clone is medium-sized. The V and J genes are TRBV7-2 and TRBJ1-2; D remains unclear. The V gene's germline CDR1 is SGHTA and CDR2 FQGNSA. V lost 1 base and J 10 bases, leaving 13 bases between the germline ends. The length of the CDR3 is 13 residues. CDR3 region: CASSLGDNSYYTF. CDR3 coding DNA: TGTGCCAGCAGCTTAGGGGATAACAGTTACTACACCTTC.

In DNA form, the CDR3 reads TGTGCCAGCAGTGAAGTTAGGGGGCCAGAGACCCAGTACTTC. It specifies CASSEVRGPETQYF. The rearrangement uses TRBV2 and TRBJ2-5; 7 nucleotides align to TRBD1. V dropped 1 base and J dropped 4; count of bases not matched to a gene: 3. The length of the CDR3 is 14 residues. Per germline, CDR1 SNHLY and CDR2 FYNNEI.

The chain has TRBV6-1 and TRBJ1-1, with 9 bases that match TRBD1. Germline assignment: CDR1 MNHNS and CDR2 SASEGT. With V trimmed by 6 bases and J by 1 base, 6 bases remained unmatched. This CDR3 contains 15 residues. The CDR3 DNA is TGTGCCAGCAGCGCACAGGGGGCCGGGAACACTGAAGCTTTCTTT. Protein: CASSAQGAGNTEAFF.

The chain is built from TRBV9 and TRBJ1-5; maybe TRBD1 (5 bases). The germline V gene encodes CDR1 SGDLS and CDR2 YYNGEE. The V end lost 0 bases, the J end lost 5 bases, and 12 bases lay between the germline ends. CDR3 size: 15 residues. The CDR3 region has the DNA TGTGCCAGCAGCGTAGGCGGGACCACCGATCAGCCCCAGCATTTT. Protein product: CASSVGGTTDQPQHF. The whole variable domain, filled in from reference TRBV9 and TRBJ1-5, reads DSGVTQTPKHLITATGQRVTLRCSPRSGDLSVYWYQQSLDQGLQFLIQYYNGEERAKGNILERFSAQQFPDLHSELNLSSLELGDSALYFCASSVGGTTDQPQHFGDGTRLSIL.

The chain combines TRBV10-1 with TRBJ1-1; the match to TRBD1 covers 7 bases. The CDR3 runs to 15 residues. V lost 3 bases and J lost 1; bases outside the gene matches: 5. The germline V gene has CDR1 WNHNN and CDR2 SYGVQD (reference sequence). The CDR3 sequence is CASSDQGVGNTEAFF. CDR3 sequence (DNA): TGCGCCAGCAGTGATCAGGGGGTCGGGAACACTGAAGCTTTCTTT.

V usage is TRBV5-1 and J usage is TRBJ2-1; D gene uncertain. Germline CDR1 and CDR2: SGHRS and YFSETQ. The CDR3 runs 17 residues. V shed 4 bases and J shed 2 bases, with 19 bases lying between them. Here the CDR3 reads CASSPVNGDVTYNEQFF. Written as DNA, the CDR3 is TGCGCCAGCAGCCCGGTGAATGGCGATGTTACCTACAATGAGCAGTTCTTC.

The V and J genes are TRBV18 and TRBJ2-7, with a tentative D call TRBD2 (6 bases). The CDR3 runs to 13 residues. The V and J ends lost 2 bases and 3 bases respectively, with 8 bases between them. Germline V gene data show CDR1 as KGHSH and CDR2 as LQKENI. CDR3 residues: CASSPEDYYEQYF. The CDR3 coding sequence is TGTGCCAGCTCACCAGAGGACTACTACGAGCAGTACTTC.

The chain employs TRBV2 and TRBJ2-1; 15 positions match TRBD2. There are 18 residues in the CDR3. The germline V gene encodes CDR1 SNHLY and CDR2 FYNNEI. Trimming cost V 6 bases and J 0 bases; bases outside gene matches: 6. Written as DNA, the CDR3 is TGTGCCAGCAGCCCAGGACTAGCGGGGGGGGGCTCCTACAATGAGCAGTTCTTC. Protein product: CASSPGLAGGGSYNEQFF.

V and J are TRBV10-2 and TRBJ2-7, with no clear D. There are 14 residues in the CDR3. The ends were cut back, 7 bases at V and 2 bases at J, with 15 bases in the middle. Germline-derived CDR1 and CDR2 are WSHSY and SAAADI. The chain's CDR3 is CASIGSLGTYEQYF. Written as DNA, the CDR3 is TGCGCCAGCATTGGGTCCCTAGGAACCTACGAGCAGTACTTC.

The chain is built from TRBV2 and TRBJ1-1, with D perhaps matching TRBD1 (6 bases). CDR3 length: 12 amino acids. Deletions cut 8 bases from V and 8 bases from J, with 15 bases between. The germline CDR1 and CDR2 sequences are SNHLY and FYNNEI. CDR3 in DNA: TGTGCCAGCCAAAAAGGGGGTCCGGAAGCTTTCTTT. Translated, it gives CASQKGGPEAFF.

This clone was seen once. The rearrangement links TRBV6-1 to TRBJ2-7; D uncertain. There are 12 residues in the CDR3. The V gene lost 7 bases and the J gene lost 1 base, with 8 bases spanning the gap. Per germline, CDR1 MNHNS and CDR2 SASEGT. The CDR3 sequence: CASIGSSYEQYF. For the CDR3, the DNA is TGTGCCAGCATTGGGTCGTCCTACGAGCAGTACTTC.

Here the CDR3 reads CASSKKTGASYGYTF. CDR3 nucleotides: TGTGCCAGCAGTAAAAAGACAGGGGCCAGTTATGGCTACACCTTC. The V and J genes are TRBV7-2 and TRBJ1-2, with 8 bases aligning to TRBD1. The germline CDR1 and CDR2 sequences are SGHTA and FQGNSA. The V gene end was trimmed by 6 bases and the J gene end by 5 bases; junction bases not matched to a gene: 11. The CDR3 extends over 15 amino acids.

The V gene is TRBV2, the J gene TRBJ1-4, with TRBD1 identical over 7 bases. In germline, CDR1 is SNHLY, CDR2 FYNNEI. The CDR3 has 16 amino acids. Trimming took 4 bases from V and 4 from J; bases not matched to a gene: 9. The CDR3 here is CASSGQGSGINEKLFF. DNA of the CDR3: TGTGCCAGCAGTGGACAGGGAAGCGGGATTAATGAAAAACTGTTTTTT.

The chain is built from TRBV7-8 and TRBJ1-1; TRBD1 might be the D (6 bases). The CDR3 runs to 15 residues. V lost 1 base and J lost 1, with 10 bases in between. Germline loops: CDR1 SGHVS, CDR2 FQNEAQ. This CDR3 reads CASSLVGQTNTEAFF. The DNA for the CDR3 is TGTGCCAGCAGCTTAGTGGGACAAACGAACACTGAAGCTTTCTTT.

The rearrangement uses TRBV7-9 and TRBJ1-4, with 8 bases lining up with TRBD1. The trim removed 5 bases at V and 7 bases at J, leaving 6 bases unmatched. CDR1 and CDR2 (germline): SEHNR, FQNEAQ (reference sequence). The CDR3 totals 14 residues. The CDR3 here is CASSQQGGVEKLFF. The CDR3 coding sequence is TGTGCCAGCAGCCAACAGGGGGGTGTTGAAAAACTGTTTTTT.

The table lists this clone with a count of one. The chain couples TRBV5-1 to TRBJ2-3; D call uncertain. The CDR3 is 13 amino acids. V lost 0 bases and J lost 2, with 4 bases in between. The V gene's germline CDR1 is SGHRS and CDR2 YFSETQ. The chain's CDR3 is CASSLDHTDTQYF. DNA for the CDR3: TGCGCCAGCAGCTTGGACCACACAGATACGCAGTATTTT. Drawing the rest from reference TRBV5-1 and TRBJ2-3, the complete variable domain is KAGVTQTPRYLIKTRGQQVTLSCSPISGHRSVSWYQQTPGQGLQFLFEYFSETQRNKGNFPGRFSGRQFSNSRSEMNVSTLELGDSALYLCASSLDHTDTQYFGPGTRLTVL.

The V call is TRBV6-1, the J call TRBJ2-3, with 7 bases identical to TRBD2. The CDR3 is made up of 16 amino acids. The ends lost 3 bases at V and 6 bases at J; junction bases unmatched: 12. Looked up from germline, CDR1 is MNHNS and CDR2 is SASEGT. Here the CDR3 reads CASSDQRGTVLDTQYF. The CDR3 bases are TGTGCCAGCAGTGACCAGCGGGGTACCGTGTTGGATACGCAGTATTTT.

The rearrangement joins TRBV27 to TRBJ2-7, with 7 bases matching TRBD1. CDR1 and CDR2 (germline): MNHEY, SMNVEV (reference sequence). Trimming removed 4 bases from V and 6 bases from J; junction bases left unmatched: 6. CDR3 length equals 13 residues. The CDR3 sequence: CASSSNSGGEQYF. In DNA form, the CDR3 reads TGTGCCAGCAGTTCCAACTCAGGGGGCGAGCAGTACTTC.

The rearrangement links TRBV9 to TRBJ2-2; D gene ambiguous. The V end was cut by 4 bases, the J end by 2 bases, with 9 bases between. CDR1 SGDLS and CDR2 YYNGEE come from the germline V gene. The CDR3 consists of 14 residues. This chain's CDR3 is CASSPRQNTGELFF. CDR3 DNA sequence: TGTGCCAGCAGCCCTCGACAAAACACCGGGGAGCTGTTTTTT.

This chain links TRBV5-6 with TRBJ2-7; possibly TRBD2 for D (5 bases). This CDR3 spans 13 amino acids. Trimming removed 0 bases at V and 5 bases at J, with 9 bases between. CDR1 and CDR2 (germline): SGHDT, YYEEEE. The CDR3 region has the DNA TGTGCCAGCAGCTTGGTCCCGCGGGACGAGCAGTACTTC. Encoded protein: CASSLVPRDEQYF.

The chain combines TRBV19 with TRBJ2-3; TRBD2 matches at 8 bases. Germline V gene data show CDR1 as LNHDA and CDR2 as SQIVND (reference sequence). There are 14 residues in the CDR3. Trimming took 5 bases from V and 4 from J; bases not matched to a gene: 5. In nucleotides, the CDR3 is TGTGCCAGTAGTTCGGGGGGGGCGGCAGATACGCAGTATTTT. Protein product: CASSSGGAADTQYF.